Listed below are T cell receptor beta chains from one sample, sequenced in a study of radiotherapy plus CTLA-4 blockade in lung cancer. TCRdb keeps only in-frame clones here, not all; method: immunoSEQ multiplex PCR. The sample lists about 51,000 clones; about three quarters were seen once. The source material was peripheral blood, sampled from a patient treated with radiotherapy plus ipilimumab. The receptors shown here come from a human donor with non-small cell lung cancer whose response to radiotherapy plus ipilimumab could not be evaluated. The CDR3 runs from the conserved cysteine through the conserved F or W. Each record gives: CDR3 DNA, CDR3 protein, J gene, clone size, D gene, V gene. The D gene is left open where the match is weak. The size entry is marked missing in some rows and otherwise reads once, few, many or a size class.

CDR3 DNA: TGTGCCATCAGTACAGACAGGGAGAGGGAGCAGTACTTC; CDR3 protein: CAISTDREREQYF; J gene: TRBJ2-7; clone size: .; D gene: TRBD1; V gene: TRBV10-3
CDR3 DNA: TGTGCCAGTAGTGGACTTGAACAAGAGACCCAGTACTTC; CDR3 protein: CASSGLEQETQYF; J gene: TRBJ2-5; clone size: .; D gene: .; V gene: TRBV19
CDR3 DNA: TGCGCCAGCAGCTTCCTCGACAGCTACAATCAGCCCCAGCATTTT; CDR3 protein: CASSFLDSYNQPQHF; J gene: TRBJ1-5; clone size: .; D gene: .; V gene: TRBV5-1
CDR3 DNA: TGCGCCAGCAGCTTGGCCGCAGGGCCAAGCTATGGCTACACCTTC; CDR3 protein: CASSLAAGPSYGYTF; J gene: TRBJ1-2; clone size: .; D gene: .; V gene: TRBV5-1
CDR3 DNA: TGCGCCAGCAGCTCGGAGGACAGGGAGAACACTGAAGCTTTCTTT; CDR3 protein: CASSSEDRENTEAFF; J gene: TRBJ1-1; clone size: .; D gene: TRBD1; V gene: TRBV5-1
CDR3 DNA: TGTGCCAGCTCACCCCCCCCGGACAGGGGCCGGGCTGGCTACACCTTC; CDR3 protein: CASSPPPDRGRAGYTF; J gene: TRBJ1-2; clone size: .; D gene: TRBD1; V gene: TRBV18
CDR3 DNA: TGCGCCAGCAGCTTGGTCCCAGATGTCTCCTACGAGCAGTACTTC; CDR3 protein: CASSLVPDVSYEQYF; J gene: TRBJ2-7; clone size: .; D gene: .; V gene: TRBV5-1
CDR3 DNA: TGTGCCAGCAGCTGGAGGACAGCGAACACTGAAGCTTTCTTT; CDR3 protein: CASSWRTANTEAFF; J gene: TRBJ1-1; clone size: few; D gene: .; V gene: TRBV5-6
CDR3 DNA: TGCGCCAGCAGCCAAGGGGTGACTGGGGCCAACGTCCTGACTTTC; CDR3 protein: CASSQGVTGANVLTF; J gene: TRBJ2-6; clone size: once; D gene: .; V gene: TRBV5-1
CDR3 DNA: TGTGCCAGCAGCGCGACGTGGTCAGGGGATCAGCCCCAGCATTTT; CDR3 protein: CASSATWSGDQPQHF; J gene: TRBJ1-5; clone size: .; D gene: .; V gene: TRBV7-9
CDR3 DNA: TGTGCCAGCAGTTACTCGCCCCAGGGGGCTGGATCACCCCTCCACTTT; CDR3 protein: CASSYSPQGAGSPLHF; J gene: TRBJ1-6; clone size: .; D gene: TRBD1; V gene: TRBV6-5
CDR3 DNA: TGTGCCAGCAGCCAGGGACTAGCGGGAATCTCTACTATCACAGATACGCAGTATTTT; CDR3 protein: CASSQGLAGISTITDTQYF; J gene: TRBJ2-3; clone size: once; D gene: TRBD2; V gene: TRBV4-2
CDR3 DNA: TGCGCCAGCAGCCGGCAGGGGTTAATCTATGGCTACACCTTC; CDR3 protein: CASSRQGLIYGYTF; J gene: TRBJ1-2; clone size: .; D gene: .; V gene: TRBV4-1
CDR3 DNA: TGTGCCAGCAGTAGGGAGACAGGTTCCAAAAACATTCAGTACTTC; CDR3 protein: CASSRETGSKNIQYF; J gene: TRBJ2-4; clone size: .; D gene: .; V gene: TRBV6-5
CDR3 DNA: TGCGCCAGCAGCCAAGATCCGCAGATCTATGGCTACACCTTC; CDR3 protein: CASSQDPQIYGYTF; J gene: TRBJ1-2; clone size: .; D gene: .; V gene: TRBV4-3
CDR3 DNA: TGTGCCAGCAGCAAGTCCGGGACTAGCGGGTCCGTTACGCAGTATTTT; CDR3 protein: CASSKSGTSGSVTQYF; J gene: TRBJ2-3; clone size: .; D gene: TRBD2; V gene: TRBV4-2
CDR3 DNA: TGCGCCAGCAGCCAAGATTTACTAGCGGGAGGCCTAGCCCAAGGTACGCAGTATTTT; CDR3 protein: CASSQDLLAGGLAQGTQYF; J gene: TRBJ2-3; clone size: .; D gene: TRBD2; V gene: TRBV4-3
CDR3 DNA: TGTGCCAGCAGCACGGGGATGAACACTGAAGCTTTCTTT; CDR3 protein: CASSTGMNTEAFF; J gene: TRBJ1-1; clone size: .; D gene: .; V gene: TRBV6-6
CDR3 DNA: TGTGCCAGCAGACTGGGACAGGAATTCTCTGGAAACACCATATATTTT; CDR3 protein: CASRLGQEFSGNTIYF; J gene: TRBJ1-3; clone size: few; D gene: TRBD1; V gene: TRBV7-9
CDR3 DNA: TGTGCCAGTACCCTCCTTGGGAGGGGCGGAACCGGGGAGCTGTTTTTT; CDR3 protein: CASTLLGRGGTGELFF; J gene: TRBJ2-2; clone size: .; D gene: TRBD2; V gene: TRBV19
CDR3 DNA: TGTGCCAGTAGCCAGACACAGAACACCGGGGAGCTGTTTTTT; CDR3 protein: CASSQTQNTGELFF; J gene: TRBJ2-2; clone size: few; D gene: .; V gene: TRBV19
CDR3 DNA: TGTGCCAGCACCCAAACAGGGTCGGGCGTCTACACCTTC; CDR3 protein: CASTQTGSGVYTF; J gene: TRBJ1-2; clone size: .; D gene: .; V gene: TRBV28
CDR3 DNA: TGTGCCAGCCTGGGGGGGAATCAGCCCCAGCATTTT; CDR3 protein: CASLGGNQPQHF; J gene: TRBJ1-5; clone size: .; D gene: .; V gene: TRBV28
CDR3 DNA: TGTGCCTGGAGTGAACAGGGGGGCAGTGAAGCTTTCTTT; CDR3 protein: CAWSEQGGSEAFF; J gene: TRBJ1-1; clone size: .; D gene: TRBD1; V gene: TRBV30
CDR3 DNA: TGTGCCAGTAGTGTAACAGGGGGCGGGAACACTGAAGCTTTCTTT; CDR3 protein: CASSVTGGGNTEAFF; J gene: TRBJ1-1; clone size: .; D gene: TRBD1; V gene: TRBV19
CDR3 DNA: TGTGCCAGCAGTGAACTCGGTCGTGCGGGAGGGCGCGAGCAGTACTTC; CDR3 protein: CASSELGRAGGREQYF; J gene: TRBJ2-7; clone size: .; D gene: TRBD2; V gene: TRBV6-1
CDR3 DNA: TGTGCCAGCAGTCCGTCAGGGCCAGAGACCCAGTACTTC; CDR3 protein: CASSPSGPETQYF; J gene: TRBJ2-5; clone size: few; D gene: .; V gene: TRBV7-2
CDR3 DNA: TGTGCCAGCTCTACCAAGGGACAGCTTAGCAATCAGCCCCAGCATTTT; CDR3 protein: CASSTKGQLSNQPQHF; J gene: TRBJ1-5; clone size: few; D gene: TRBD1; V gene: TRBV18
CDR3 DNA: TGCGCCAGCAGCTTGGGGCTAGCGGAAGGGGGGACCCAGTACTTC; CDR3 protein: CASSLGLAEGGTQYF; J gene: TRBJ2-5; clone size: .; D gene: .; V gene: TRBV5-1
CDR3 DNA: TGTGCCAGCAGTAGTACAGGGGGGAACACTGAAGCTTTCTTT; CDR3 protein: CASSSTGGNTEAFF; J gene: TRBJ1-1; clone size: .; D gene: TRBD1; V gene: TRBV28
CDR3 DNA: TGTGCCGGGAAGGGACAGCTCCAAGAGACCCAGTACTTC; CDR3 protein: CAGKGQLQETQYF; J gene: TRBJ2-5; clone size: few; D gene: TRBD1; V gene: TRBV6-1
CDR3 DNA: TGTGCCAGCAGTTCCAGTCCGTTTACAGGCGGCGCAAGGTCTCAAGAAAAACTGTTTTTT; CDR3 protein: CASSSSPFTGGARSQEKLFF; J gene: TRBJ1-4; clone size: .; D gene: .; V gene: TRBV28
CDR3 DNA: TGTGCCAGCGGCGGGGCCCCCGTCGTTGGCTACACCTTC; CDR3 protein: CASGGAPVVGYTF; J gene: TRBJ1-2; clone size: .; D gene: .; V gene: TRBV28
CDR3 DNA: TGCGCCAGCAGCCCCGGACAGGGGCCGTTAAACTATGGCTACACCTTC; CDR3 protein: CASSPGQGPLNYGYTF; J gene: TRBJ1-2; clone size: .; D gene: TRBD1; V gene: TRBV5-1
CDR3 DNA: TGCGCCAGCAGCACGGGACAGGGAGGAGGCTACACCTTC; CDR3 protein: CASSTGQGGGYTF; J gene: TRBJ1-2; clone size: .; D gene: TRBD1; V gene: TRBV5-1
CDR3 DNA: TGTGCCAGTAGTCTCCCCCCCAGGTCGGGCAATCAGCCCCAGCATTTT; CDR3 protein: CASSLPPRSGNQPQHF; J gene: TRBJ1-5; clone size: .; D gene: .; V gene: TRBV19
CDR3 DNA: TGTGCCAGCAGTACAACCGCCGGGACAGGGGGTGGCTACACCTTC; CDR3 protein: CASSTTAGTGGGYTF; J gene: TRBJ1-2; clone size: few; D gene: TRBD1; V gene: TRBV28
CDR3 DNA: TGCGCCAGCAGCCAAGAAGGAGGAGGGGTAGTACAGCCCCAGCATTTT; CDR3 protein: CASSQEGGGVVQPQHF; J gene: TRBJ1-5; clone size: once; D gene: .; V gene: TRBV4-1
CDR3 DNA: TGTGCCAGCTCCCCCGGTATGAACACTGAAGCTTTCTTT; CDR3 protein: CASSPGMNTEAFF; J gene: TRBJ1-1; clone size: once; D gene: .; V gene: TRBV18
CDR3 DNA: TGTGCCAGCAGCTTGGTTCATCAGGGGGCAAGCACAGATACGCAGTATTTT; CDR3 protein: CASSLVHQGASTDTQYF; J gene: TRBJ2-3; clone size: .; D gene: TRBD1; V gene: TRBV5-6
CDR3 DNA: TGCGCCAGCAGCTTGGGCCTTAGCGGGGGGGCAGAGACCCAGTACTTC; CDR3 protein: CASSLGLSGGAETQYF; J gene: TRBJ2-5; clone size: .; D gene: TRBD2; V gene: TRBV5-1
CDR3 DNA: TGTGCCAGCAGTTACCTCCGGGAGGCAGATACGCAGTATTTT; CDR3 protein: CASSYLREADTQYF; J gene: TRBJ2-3; clone size: .; D gene: TRBD2; V gene: TRBV6-6
CDR3 DNA: TGTGCCAGCAGCTTACAGGGGGGAAACACTGAAGCTTTCTTT; CDR3 protein: CASSLQGGNTEAFF; J gene: TRBJ1-1; clone size: few; D gene: TRBD1; V gene: TRBV7-3
CDR3 DNA: TGTGCCAGCAGCTCCGGACAGGTGAACACCGGGGAGCTGTTTTTT; CDR3 protein: CASSSGQVNTGELFF; J gene: TRBJ2-2; clone size: .; D gene: TRBD1; V gene: TRBV7-3
CDR3 DNA: TGTGCCAGCAGCCAAGACTTCGGAGGGTGGAATGAGCAGTTCTTC; CDR3 protein: CASSQDFGGWNEQFF; J gene: TRBJ2-1; clone size: .; D gene: .; V gene: TRBV4-2
CDR3 DNA: TGTGCCAGTAGATCTTCGGGACTAGCGGGAGGGTTGAATGAGCAGTTCTTC; CDR3 protein: CASRSSGLAGGLNEQFF; J gene: TRBJ2-1; clone size: .; D gene: TRBD2; V gene: TRBV19
CDR3 DNA: TGTGCCAGCTCAAGCGAGAGCAGGGAAGAGACCCAGTACTTC; CDR3 protein: CASSSESREETQYF; J gene: TRBJ2-5; clone size: once; D gene: .; V gene: TRBV18